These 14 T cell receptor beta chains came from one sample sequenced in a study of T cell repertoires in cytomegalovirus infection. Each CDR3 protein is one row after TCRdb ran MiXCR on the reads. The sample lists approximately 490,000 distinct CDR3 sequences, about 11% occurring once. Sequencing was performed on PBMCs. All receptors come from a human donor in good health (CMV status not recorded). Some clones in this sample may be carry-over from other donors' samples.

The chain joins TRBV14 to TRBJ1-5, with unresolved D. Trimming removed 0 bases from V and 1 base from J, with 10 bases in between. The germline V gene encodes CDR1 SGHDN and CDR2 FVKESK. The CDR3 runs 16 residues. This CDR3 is CASSQDVGLSNQPQHF. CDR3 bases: TGTGCCAGCAGCCAAGACGTCGGTCTGAGCAATCAGCCCCAGCATTTT.

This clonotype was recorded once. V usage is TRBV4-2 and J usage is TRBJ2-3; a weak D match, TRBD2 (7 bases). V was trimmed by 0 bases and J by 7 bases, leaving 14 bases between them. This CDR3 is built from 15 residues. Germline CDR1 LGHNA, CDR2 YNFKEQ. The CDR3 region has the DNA TGTGCCAGCAGCCAAGATCCGGGGGGCCGAAATACGCAGTATTTT. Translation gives CASSQDPGGRNTQYF.

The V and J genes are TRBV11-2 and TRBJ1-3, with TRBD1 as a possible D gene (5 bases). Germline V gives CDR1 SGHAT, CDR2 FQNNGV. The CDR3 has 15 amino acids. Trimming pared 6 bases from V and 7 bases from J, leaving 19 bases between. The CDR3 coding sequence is TGTGCCAGCAGTCCCGGGACGGTCCTGGGGAACACCATATATTTT. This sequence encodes CASSPGTVLGNTIYF. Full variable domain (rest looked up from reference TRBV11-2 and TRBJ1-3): EAGVAQSPRYKIIEKRQSVAFWCNPISGHATLYWYQQILGQGPKLLIQFQNNGVVDDSQLPKDRFSAERLKGVDSTLKIQPAKLEDSAVYLCASSPGTVLGNTIYFGEGSWLTVV.

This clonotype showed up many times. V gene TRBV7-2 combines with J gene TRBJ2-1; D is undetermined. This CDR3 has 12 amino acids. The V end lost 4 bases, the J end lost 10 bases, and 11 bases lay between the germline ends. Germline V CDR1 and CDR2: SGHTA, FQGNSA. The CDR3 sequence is CASSSRSYEQFF. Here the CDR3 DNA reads TGTGCCAGCAGCTCAAGGAGTTACGAGCAGTTCTTC.

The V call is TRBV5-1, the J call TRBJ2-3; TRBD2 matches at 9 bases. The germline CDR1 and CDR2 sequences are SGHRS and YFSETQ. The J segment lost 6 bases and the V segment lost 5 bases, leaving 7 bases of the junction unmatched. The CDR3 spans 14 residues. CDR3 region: CASRFGTSRDTQYF. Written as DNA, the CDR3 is TGCGCCAGCAGGTTCGGGACTAGCCGGGATACGCAGTATTTT.

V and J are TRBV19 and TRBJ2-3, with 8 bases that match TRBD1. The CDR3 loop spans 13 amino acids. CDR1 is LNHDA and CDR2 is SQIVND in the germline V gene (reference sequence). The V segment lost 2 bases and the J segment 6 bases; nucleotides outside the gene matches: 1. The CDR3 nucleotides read TGTGCCAGTAGTATACAGGGGGCGGATACGCAGTATTTT. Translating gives CASSIQGADTQYF.

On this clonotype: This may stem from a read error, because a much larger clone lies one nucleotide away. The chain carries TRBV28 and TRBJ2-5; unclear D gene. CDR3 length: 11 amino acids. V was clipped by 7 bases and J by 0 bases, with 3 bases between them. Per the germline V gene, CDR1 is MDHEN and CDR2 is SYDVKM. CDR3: CASNNQETQYF. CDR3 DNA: TGTGCCAGCAACAACCAAGAGACCCAGTACTTC.

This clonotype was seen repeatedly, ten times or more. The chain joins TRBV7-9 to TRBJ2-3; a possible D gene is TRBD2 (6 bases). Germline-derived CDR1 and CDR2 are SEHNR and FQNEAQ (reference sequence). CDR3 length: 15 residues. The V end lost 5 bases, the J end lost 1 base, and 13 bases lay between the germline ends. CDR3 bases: TGTGCCAGCAGCATCGGCCCGGGGGGCACAGATACGCAGTATTTT. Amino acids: CASSIGPGGTDTQYF. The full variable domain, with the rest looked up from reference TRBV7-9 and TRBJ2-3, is DTGVSQNPRHKITKRGQNVTFRCDPISEHNRLYWYRQTLGQGPEFLTYFQNEAQLEKSRLLSDRFSAERPKGSFSTLEIQRTEQGDSAMYLCASSIGPGGTDTQYFGPGTRLTVL.

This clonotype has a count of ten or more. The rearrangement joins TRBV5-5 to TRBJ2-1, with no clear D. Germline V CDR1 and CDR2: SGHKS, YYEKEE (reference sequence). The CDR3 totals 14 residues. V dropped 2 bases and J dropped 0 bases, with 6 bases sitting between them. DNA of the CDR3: TGTGCCAGCAGCTTTCGCAGCTCCTACAATGAGCAGTTCTTC. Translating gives CASSFRSSYNEQFF.

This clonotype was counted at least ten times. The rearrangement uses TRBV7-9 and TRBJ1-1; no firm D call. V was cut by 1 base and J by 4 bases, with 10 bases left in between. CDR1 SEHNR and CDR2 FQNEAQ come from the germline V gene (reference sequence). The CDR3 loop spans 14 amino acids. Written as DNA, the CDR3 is TGTGCCAGCAGCTTAGGGGGTCGTGGCACTGAAGCTTTCTTT. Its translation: CASSLGGRGTEAFF. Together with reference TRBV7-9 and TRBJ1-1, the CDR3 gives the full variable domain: DTGVSQNPRHKITKRGQNVTFRCDPISEHNRLYWYRQTLGQGPEFLTYFQNEAQLEKSRLLSDRFSAERPKGSFSTLEIQRTEQGDSAMYLCASSLGGRGTEAFFGQGTRLTVV.

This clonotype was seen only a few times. This chain's CDR3 is CASSISRDTEAFF. Here the CDR3 DNA reads TGTGCCAGTAGTATAAGTCGGGACACTGAAGCTTTCTTT. The chain joins TRBV19 to TRBJ1-1; D gene unclear. Per germline, CDR1 LNHDA and CDR2 SQIVND (reference sequence). CDR3 length: 13 amino acids. Between the trimmed V and J ends, which lost 2 bases and 3 bases, there was a span of 7 bases.

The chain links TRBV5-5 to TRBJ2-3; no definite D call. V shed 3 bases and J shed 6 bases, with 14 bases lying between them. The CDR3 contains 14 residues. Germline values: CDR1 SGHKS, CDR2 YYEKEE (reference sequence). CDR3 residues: CASSWGGVADTQYF. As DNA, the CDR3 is TGTGCCAGCAGCTGGGGTGGGGTCGCGGATACGCAGTATTTT.

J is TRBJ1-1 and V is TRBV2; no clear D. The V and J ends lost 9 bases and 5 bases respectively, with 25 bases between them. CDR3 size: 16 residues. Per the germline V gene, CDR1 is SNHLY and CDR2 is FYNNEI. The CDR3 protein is CASLPNGGLGRTEAFF. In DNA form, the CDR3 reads TGTGCCAGTCTTCCAAATGGAGGGCTTGGAAGAACTGAAGCTTTCTTT.

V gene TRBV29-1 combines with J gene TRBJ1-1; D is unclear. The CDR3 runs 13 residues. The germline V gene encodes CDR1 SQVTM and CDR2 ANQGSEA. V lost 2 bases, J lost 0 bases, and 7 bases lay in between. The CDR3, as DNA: TGCAGCGTTGAACACAGAATGAACACTGAAGCTTTCTTT. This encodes CSVEHRMNTEAFF.